This entry features one T cell receptor (beta chain) sequence. In assigning cohorts, the study relied on participant-reported clinical history. The data derive from a study of blood T cell repertoires in COVID-19. With 2 bases clipped from V and 6 bases from J, the junction kept 7 bases outside the gene matches. Per the germline V gene, CDR1 is SGHDT and CDR2 is YYEEEE. The CDR3 has 15 amino acids. The assay was immunoSEQ multiplex PCR, and TCRdb's table has in-frame clones only and misses some. The sample yields a few hundred thousand clones, around 86% seen once. The sequenced sample consisted of PBMCs or T cells enriched from blood (not recorded which). This sequence originates from a woman under 30 who had recovered from COVID-19. The chain is built from TRBV5-6 and TRBJ1-2; TRBD1 matches 10 bases. CDR3 sequence: CASSFRQGADHGYTF. DNA for the CDR3: TGTGCCAGCAGCTTTCGACAGGGGGCGGATCATGGCTACACCTTC.